Below, one T cell receptor (beta chain) is given with its context. Antigen specificity is unknown. The same CDR3 arises from other DNA sequences in this sample as well. This sample was included in a study of shared clonotypes between healthy human individuals. Notes on the study in general: Larger estimated richness was generally recorded for naive subsets relative to memory subsets.

CDR1 SGHRS and CDR2 YFSETQ come from the germline V gene. The CDR3 is made up of 14 amino acids. V lost 3 bases and J lost 4, with 11 bases in between. Replicate PCRs from sorted subsets contained 200 ng DNA, which is 29,000 or so T cell genomes. TCRdb's copy holds only in-frame clones and misses some; the assay was immunoSEQ multiplex PCR. The data hold about 510,000 clones, with about 95% observed a single time. The genes are TRBV5-1 and TRBJ1-5; possible D gene TRBD1, 5 bases. The TCR was taken from a woman aged 30 to 39 in good health. The specimen was naive CD4+ T cells sorted from blood. This sample's subset: CD45RA+ positively selected. CDR3 sequence: CASSYGTGNQPQHF. DNA for the CDR3: TGCGCCAGCAGCTACGGGACGGGAAATCAGCCCCAGCATTTT.